This record covers a single TCR beta chain. Its antigen is not identified. The assay was immunoSEQ multiplex PCR, and TCRdb's table has in-frame clones only and misses some. The sample consists of tens of thousands of clones, approximately 94% of them appearing once. The entry originates in a study of graft-versus-host responses after intestinal transplantation. Study information: Every recipient had anti-thymocyte globulin induction and two to four years of tacrolimus plus steroids.

Study-level points and caveats: Detection of GvH clones occurred in recipient marrow, and some had their first appearance in ileum or blood. Allografts from individuals with graft-donor T cell macrochimerism displayed high graft-versus-host to host-versus-graft clonal ratios.

CDR1 and CDR2 from the germline V gene are SGHAT and FQNNGV. The CDR3 extends over 16 amino acids. The V gene end was trimmed by 1 base and the J gene end by 4 bases; junction bases not matched to a gene: 7. Material: unstimulated CD4+ T cells sorted from spleen or lymph node cells, obtained before transplant. The receptor was derived from a human donor who was the organ donor for an intestinal transplant. The rearrangement uses TRBV11-2 and TRBJ2-1, with 7 bases that match TRBD2. Here the CDR3 DNA reads TGTGCCAGCAGCTTAGGGGGCCAGCGGGGTTACAATGAGCAGTTCTTC. It specifies CASSLGGQRGYNEQFF.